These T cell receptor beta chains were read from a single sample in a study of TIL therapy for anti-PD-1-resistant metastatic lung cancer. TCRdb's copy holds only in-frame clones and misses some; the assay was immunoSEQ multiplex PCR. The sample contains just over 45,000 clones, around three quarters of which appear only once. The sequenced sample was blood, obtained at baseline. These receptors were taken from a man between 65 and 85 years old with non-small cell lung cancer. Each CDR3 is given with its conserved first and last residue. The D gene is left open where the match is weak. Clone size is not always given. Where it is, it says once, few, many or a class for expanded clones.

D	J	V	size	DNA	CDR3
-	TRBJ2-1	TRBV15	few	TGTGCCACCAGCAGAGGATTTGGTGGGCAGAGCTCCTACAATGAGCAGTTCTTC	CATSRGFGGQSSYNEQFF
TRBD2	TRBJ2-2	TRBV19	-	TGTGCCAGCCGTCAGCTAGCGGGACCCACCGGGGAGCTGTTTTTT	CASRQLAGPTGELFF
-	TRBJ2-1	TRBV5-6	-	TGTGCCAGCAGCTTGGCCGGAGCTAGTAGGAATGAGCAGTTCTTC	CASSLAGASRNEQFF
TRBD2	TRBJ2-3	TRBV28	-	TGTGCCAGCAGTCCCTCTAGCGGGCGGACAGATACGCAGTATTTT	CASSPSSGRTDTQYF
-	TRBJ2-1	TRBV29-1	-	TGCAGCGTTGCAGGGAATGAGCAGTTCTTC	CSVAGNEQFF
TRBD1	TRBJ2-3	TRBV18	-	TGTGCCAGCTCAACCGAAACGGGACAGGGGACCGGTACGCAGTATTTT	CASSTETGQGTGTQYF
-	TRBJ2-7	TRBV5-1	-	TGCGCCAGCAGCTTGCGAAATCCAGGAGACGACTACGAGCAGTACTTC	CASSLRNPGDDYEQYF
-	TRBJ2-2	TRBV4-2	-	TGTGCCAGCAGCCAAGACCAGGGGAAGACCGGGGAGCTGTTTTTT	CASSQDQGKTGELFF
-	TRBJ2-5	TRBV2	-	TGTGCCAGCAGTGACCCGAGATTGCAAGAGACCCAGTACTTC	CASSDPRLQETQYF
-	TRBJ2-7	TRBV5-1	-	TGCGCCAGCAGCTTAGGAGACAGCCTCTACGAGCAGTACTTC	CASSLGDSLYEQYF